The 9 T cell receptor beta chains below come from one sample, sequenced in a study of T cell responses to AZD1222 COVID-19 vaccine. Clones were read by immunoSEQ multiplex PCR, and TCRdb kept only the in-frame ones, dropping some. There are around 200,000 clones in the sample; approximately 86% occur only once, and 0.49% lies in the top ten. The sequencing here drew on peripheral blood, taken on day 0 of AZD1222 vaccination. These receptors originate from an adult in good health.

The V gene is TRBV3-1 (or the pseudogene TRBV3-2), the J gene TRBJ1-1, with D possibly matching TRBD1 (5 bases). CDR3 size: 14 residues. Germline V gene lookup returns CDR1 LGHDT and CDR2 YNNKEL (reference sequence). Trimming shortened V by 5 bases and J by 1 base, and 11 bases separated the two germline ends. Here the CDR3 reads CASSFSGGNTEAFF. As DNA, the CDR3 is TGTGCCAGCAGCTTCAGCGGGGGGAACACTGAAGCTTTCTTT.

This clone was recorded once. The chain combines TRBV6-5 with TRBJ2-5; D is possibly TRBD2 (6 bases). The CDR3 loop spans 15 amino acids. V lost 3 bases, J lost 5 bases, and 16 bases lay in between. The germline gives CDR1 MNHEY, CDR2 SVGAGI. The CDR3 region has the DNA TGTGCCAGCAGTTATGGCGGAGGGCTGAAGGAGACCCAGTACTTC. Translated: CASSYGGGLKETQYF.

V gene TRBV7-9 combines with J gene TRBJ1-2, with D possibly being TRBD1 (6 bases). The V gene's germline CDR1 is SEHNR and CDR2 FQNEAQ (reference sequence). V shed 7 bases and J shed 6 bases, with 12 bases lying between them. CDR3 length: 12 amino acids. The CDR3 DNA sequence: TGTGCCAGCACGGCAGGGGAGAATGGCTACACCTTC. Residues: CASTAGENGYTF.

This clone showed up just once. V is TRBV18 and J is TRBJ1-3; D may be TRBD1 (5 bases). Germline loops: CDR1 KGHSH, CDR2 LQKENI. With 1 base removed from V and 4 bases from J, the gap between germline ends came to 8 bases. This CDR3 is built from 14 residues. DNA of the CDR3: TGTGCCAGCTCACCACAGACAGACGGAAACACCATATATTTT. As protein: CASSPQTDGNTIYF.

The chain combines TRBV4-1 with TRBJ1-2, with TRBD1 identical over 7 bases. This CDR3 contains 14 residues. Germline lookup yields CDR1 MGHRA and CDR2 YSYEKL. After removal of 1 base from V and 3 bases from J, the junction contained 2 bases not matched to a gene. As DNA, the CDR3 is TGCGCCAGCAGCCAAGCAGGGGGAGACTATGGCTACACCTTC. It translates to CASSQAGGDYGYTF.

The genes are TRBV13 and TRBJ2-3, with TRBD2 matching 8 bases. Germline CDR1 and CDR2: PRHDT and FYEKMQ (reference sequence). Trimming at V came to 5 bases and at J to 6 bases, leaving 7 bases not matched to a gene. CDR3 length: 14 amino acids. The CDR3 is CASSRPGGGDTQYF. As DNA, the CDR3 is TGTGCCAGCAGCCGCCCAGGCGGGGGGGATACGCAGTATTTT.

The chain employs TRBV5-1 and TRBJ1-4; no firm D call. Trimming took 3 bases from V and 3 from J, leaving 6 bases between them. CDR1 is SGHRS and CDR2 is YFSETQ in the germline V gene. This CDR3 has 13 amino acids. The CDR3 nucleotides read TGCGCCAGCAGCTGGGGATCTAATGAAAAACTGTTTTTT. This translates into CASSWGSNEKLFF.

The chain uses TRBV2 and TRBJ2-3, with D possibly being TRBD2 (6 bases). The V gene's germline CDR1 is SNHLY and CDR2 FYNNEI. Trimming removed 3 bases from V and 3 bases from J, with 13 bases in between. This CDR3 region has 15 residues. The CDR3 nucleotides are TGTGCCAGCAGTGAGAGACTAGTGGGAACAGATACGCAGTATTTT. This codes for CASSERLVGTDTQYF. The full variable domain, completed using reference TRBV2 and TRBJ2-3, is EPEVTQTPSHQVTQMGQEVILRCVPISNHLYFYWYRQILGQKVEFLVSFYNNEISEKSEIFDDQFSVERPDGSNFTLKIRSTKLEDSAMYFCASSERLVGTDTQYFGPGTRLTVL.

V usage is TRBV10-1 and J usage is TRBJ2-7, with 9 bases identical to TRBD2. The CDR3 totals 15 residues. Losses at the gene ends were 6 bases for V and 4 bases for J; bases not matched to a gene: 10. Germline CDR1 reads WNHNN; CDR2 reads SYGVQD (reference sequence). CDR3 protein: CASSPGGAGGYEQYF. The CDR3 DNA reads TGCGCCAGCAGCCCAGGGGGAGCGGGAGGATACGAGCAGTACTTC.